This paragraph covers one T cell receptor beta chain sequence. The sample belongs to a study of T cell responses to AZD1222 COVID-19 vaccine. Measured with immunoSEQ multiplex PCR; TCRdb has only the in-frame clones, and not every one. The top ten hold around 12% of the sample, which has over 95,000 clones, just under 90% seen once. CDR3 length equals 13 residues. CDR1 is MDHEN and CDR2 is SYDVKM in the germline V gene. Trimming at V came to 5 bases and at J to 4 bases, leaving 2 bases not matched to a gene. Sequenced here: peripheral blood, sampled on day 0 of AZD1222 vaccination. The chain has TRBV28 and TRBJ1-2; the match to TRBD1 covers 9 bases. This TCR was sampled from an adult in good health. The CDR3 protein is CASSGDRAYGYTF. CDR3 in DNA: TGTGCCAGCAGTGGGGACAGGGCCTATGGCTACACCTTC.